Presented here are 3 T cell receptor beta chains from one specimen sequenced in a study of neoadjuvant nivolumab and ipilimumab in lung cancer. Repertoires were generated with immunoSEQ multiplex PCR, while TCRdb's copy carries only in-frame clones and drops some. Of 15,000 to 20,000 clones in the sample, around 77% were seen once. This specimen consisted of tumor tissue, obtained after neoadjuvant nivolumab, alone or with ipilimumab, at or shortly before surgery. The receptors here all came from an adult with non-small cell lung cancer.

The rearrangement uses TRBV29-1 and TRBJ1-2, with D perhaps matching TRBD1 (6 bases). Germline V gene lookup returns CDR1 SQVTM and CDR2 ANQGSEA. The V gene lost 3 bases and the J gene lost 7 bases, with 15 bases spanning the gap. The CDR3 spans 13 residues. The CDR3 DNA reads as TGCAGCGTTGACGGACAGAGCCCACGTGGCTACACCTTC. It is translated as CSVDGQSPRGYTF. The full variable domain, its missing parts supplied by reference TRBV29-1 and TRBJ1-2, is SAVISQKPSRDICQRGTSLTIQCQVDSQVTMMFWYRQQPGQSLTLIATANQGSEATYESGFVIDKFPISRPNLTFSTLTVSNMSPEDSSIYLCSVDGQSPRGYTFGSGTRLTVV.

This rearrangement joins TRBV11-2 to TRBJ1-2, with 7 bases matching TRBD1. Germline trimming cut 8 bases from V and 2 bases from J; bases unmatched to any gene: 11. Germline V lookup: CDR1 SGHAT, CDR2 FQNNGV. The CDR3 totals 15 residues. As DNA, the CDR3 is TGTGCCAGCGCCCCTGACAGGGCGGCAAACTATGGCTACACCTTC. Amino acid sequence: CASAPDRAANYGYTF.

This chain links TRBV9 with TRBJ2-1, with D perhaps assigned TRBD1 or TRBD2 (6 bases each). Germline CDR1 is SGDLS and CDR2 is YYNGEE. The V gene lost 2 bases and the J gene lost 6 bases, with 15 bases spanning the gap. The CDR3 covers 15 residues. CDR3 in amino acids: CASSVGGLIFNEQFF. Here the CDR3 DNA reads TGTGCCAGCAGCGTGGGGGGCTTAATCTTCAATGAGCAGTTCTTC.